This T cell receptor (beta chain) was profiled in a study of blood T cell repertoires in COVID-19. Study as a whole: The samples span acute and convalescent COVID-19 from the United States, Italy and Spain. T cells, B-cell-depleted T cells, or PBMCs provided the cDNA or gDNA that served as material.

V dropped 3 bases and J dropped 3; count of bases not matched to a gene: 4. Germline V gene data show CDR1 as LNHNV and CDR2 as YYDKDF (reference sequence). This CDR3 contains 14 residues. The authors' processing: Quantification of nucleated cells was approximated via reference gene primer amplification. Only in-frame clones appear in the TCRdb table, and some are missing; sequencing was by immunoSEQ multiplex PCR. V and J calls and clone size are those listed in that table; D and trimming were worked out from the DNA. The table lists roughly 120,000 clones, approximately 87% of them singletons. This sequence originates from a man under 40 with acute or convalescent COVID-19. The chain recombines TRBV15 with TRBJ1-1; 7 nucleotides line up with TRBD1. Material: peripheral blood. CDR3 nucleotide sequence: TGTGCCACCAGCAGGGAACAGGGGTACACTGAAGCTTTCTTT. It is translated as CATSREQGYTEAFF.